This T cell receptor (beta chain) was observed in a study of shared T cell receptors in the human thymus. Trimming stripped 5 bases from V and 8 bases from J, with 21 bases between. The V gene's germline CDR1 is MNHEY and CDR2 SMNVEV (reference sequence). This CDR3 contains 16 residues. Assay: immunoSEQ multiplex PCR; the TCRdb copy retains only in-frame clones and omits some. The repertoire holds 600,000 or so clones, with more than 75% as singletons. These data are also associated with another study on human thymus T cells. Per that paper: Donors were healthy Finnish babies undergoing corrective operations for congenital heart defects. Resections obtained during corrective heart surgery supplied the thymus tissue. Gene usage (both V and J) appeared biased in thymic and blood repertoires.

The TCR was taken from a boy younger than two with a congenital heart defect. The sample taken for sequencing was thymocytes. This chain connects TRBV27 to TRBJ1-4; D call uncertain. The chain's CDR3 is CASSQNTPDWEEKLFF. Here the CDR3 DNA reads TGTGCCAGCAGTCAAAATACACCGGATTGGGAGGAAAAACTGTTTTTT.